This T cell receptor beta chain was obtained from a study of CD4+ T cells in melanoma. Study-wide points: Reportedly, melanoma neoantigen-specific CD4+ T cells showed varied differentiation states.

This clone was found a few times. No antigen is known for it. V was clipped by 3 bases and J by 5 bases; unmatched bases: 2. Germline CDR1 is KGHSH and CDR2 is LQKENI. The CDR3 is made up of 13 amino acids. This table comes from immunoSEQ multiplex PCR, and its TCRdb copy is limited to in-frame clones, with some not included. The data hold 13,000 to 15,000 clones, with under 80% observed a single time. The receptor's source is a human donor with melanoma. The sample was cells from a culture (not recorded whether cultured in vitro). V usage is TRBV18 and J usage is TRBJ1-2, with 8 bases that match TRBD1. The CDR3 spells CASSPGQDYGYTF. In DNA form, the CDR3 reads TGTGCCAGCTCACCGGGACAGGATTATGGCTACACCTTC.